The sequence of this TCR beta chain was determined in a study of blood T cell repertoires in COVID-19. Some clones are missing from TCRdb's copy, which holds only in-frame ones; the method was immunoSEQ multiplex PCR. In the table there are 650,000 to 800,000 clones, more than 80% of which are singletons. The CDR3 runs 12 residues. Germline CDR1 reads MNHEY; CDR2 reads SVGAGI. V gave up 2 bases and J gave up 11 bases, with 12 bases separating them. This rearrangement joins TRBV6-5 to TRBJ1-1; the D gene is possibly TRBD1 (5 bases). The sample consisted of peripheral blood. This TCR was sampled from a woman younger than 30 with acute or convalescent COVID-19. The CDR3 nucleotides are TGTGCCAGCAGTTACAGGGGAACGCAGGCTTTCTTT. This translates into CASSYRGTQAFF.